This T cell receptor (beta chain) derives from a study of T cells in Graves' hyperthyroidism and ophthalmopathy. Diagnoses rested on clinical symptoms, serum thyroxine and TRAb, thyroid ultrasound and orbital computed tomography. In this sample, this clonotype turned up many times. Amplified regions were TCR beta CDR3 sequences from RNA transcripts. Carried out on the TCR CDR3, a first-round RT-PCR used the HTBI primer set. MiXCR was run by TCRdb on the multiplex PCR reads, yielding one entry per CDR3 protein. The profile covers about 300,000 distinct CDR3 sequences, with roughly an eighth appearing a single time and approximately 7.9% taken by the ten largest. This CDR3 region has 13 residues. Germline lookup yields CDR1 SGHRS and CDR2 YFSETQ. Trimming took 3 bases from V and 4 from J, leaving 11 bases between them.

The chain employs TRBV5-1 and TRBJ2-7; a possible D gene is TRBD2 (7 bases). This clonotype originated in a woman in her thirties or forties with Graves' hyperthyroidism. Sequenced: blood. The CDR3 is CASSSGGLYEQYF. CDR3 bases: TGCGCCAGCAGCTCGGGGGGCCTGTACGAGCAGTACTTC.